The 31 T cell receptor beta chains listed next were all sequenced from one sample in a study of regulatory T cells in long-lasting Graves disease. Sequencing libraries for TCR beta were prepared with iRepertoire HTBI primers and Arm-PCR of CDR3 regions. TCRdb re-called the multiplex PCR reads through MiXCR, storing one row per CDR3 protein. There are around 240,000 distinct CDR3 sequences in the sample; about 20% occur only once, and 12% to 15% lies in the top ten. The sample's time point: newly diagnosed GD, antithyroid drugs for less than 3 months. Scientists built the TCR library using RNA that was extracted from PBMCs. These same records also appear under a second study, on T cells in Graves' hyperthyroidism and ophthalmopathy.

Sequences were derived from peripheral blood mononuclear cells (PBMCs), sampled at new diagnosis, from a patient treated with antithyroid drugs. The receptors shown here come from a woman aged 25 to 39 with Graves disease.

This sequence joins TRBV20-1 and TRBJ1-6; D remains unclear. This CDR3 is 9 amino acids long. Looked up from germline, CDR1 is DFQATT and CDR2 is SNEGSKA (reference sequence). Trimming took off 4 bases at V and 8 bases at J, with 0 bases between the two ends. CDR3 in amino acids: CSANSPLHF. CDR3 DNA sequence: TGCAGTGCTAATTCACCCCTCCACTTT.

This clonotype was seen repeatedly, ten times or more. The chain combines TRBV7-2 with TRBJ2-7, with D hard to call. Trimming pared 4 bases from V and 0 bases from J, leaving 10 bases between. The CDR3 consists of 14 residues. Per the germline V gene, CDR1 is SGHTA and CDR2 is FQGNSA. This CDR3 reads CASSSMTLSYEQYF. As DNA, the CDR3 is TGTGCCAGCAGCTCAATGACACTCTCCTACGAGCAGTACTTC.

Many counts were recorded for this clonotype. The rearrangement uses TRBV3-1 and TRBJ1-3; D unresolved. Germline V gives CDR1 LGHDT, CDR2 YNNKEL (reference sequence). The CDR3 length is 14 residues. Trimming left V 0 bases short and J 4 bases short, with 7 bases between. For the CDR3, the DNA is TGTGCCAGCAGCCAAGAAGGCGGAGGAAACACCATATATTTT. Protein: CASSQEGGGNTIYF.

In this sample, this clonotype turned up many times. The V gene is TRBV3-1, the J gene TRBJ1-2; D call uncertain. The V gene's germline CDR1 is LGHDT and CDR2 YNNKEL (reference sequence). The V and J ends lost 1 base and 2 bases respectively, with 8 bases between them. The CDR3 extends over 14 amino acids. As DNA, the CDR3 is TGTGCCAGCAGCCAAGTGACACAGAACTATGGCTACACCTTC. Its protein product is CASSQVTQNYGYTF.

This clonotype occurred many times. The CDR3 sequence is CASSPGFNYGYTF. For the CDR3, the DNA is TGTGCCAGCAGCCCCGGTTTTAACTATGGCTACACCTTC. This chain connects TRBV18 to TRBJ1-2; D call uncertain. The CDR3 extends over 13 amino acids. Germline CDR1 reads KGHSH; CDR2 reads LQKENI. Deletions cut 8 bases from V and 1 base from J, with 11 bases between.

At least ten counts were recorded for this clonotype. This chain links TRBV6-2 or TRBV6-3 with TRBJ1-5; D not certain. The germline CDR1 and CDR2 sequences are MNHEY and SVGEGT. CDR3 length equals 15 residues. The ends were cut back, 0 bases at V and 0 bases at J, with 6 bases in the middle. In DNA form, the CDR3 reads TGTGCCAGCAGTTACTCGGGCAATAGCAATCAGCCCCAGCATTTT. This translates into CASSYSGNSNQPQHF.

This clonotype was detected many times. At one boundary the junction diverges from the germline segment, which might be a read error. The chain carries TRBV5-1 and TRBJ2-7, with 8 bases fitting TRBD2. This CDR3 has 16 residues. Germline V gene lookup returns CDR1 SGHRS and CDR2 YFSETQ. The CDR3 DNA follows: TGTGCCAGCAGCTTCTCGGGGGGGCACCACAACTACGAGCAGTACTTC. Its translation: CASSFSGGHHNYEQYF.

This clonotype came up many times. V usage is TRBV20-1 and J usage is TRBJ1-5; no definite D call. V was trimmed by 5 bases and J by 6 bases, leaving 11 bases between them. Germline-derived CDR1 and CDR2 are DFQATT and SNEGSKA (reference sequence). The CDR3 covers 12 residues. The chain's CDR3 is CSALGGSQPQHF. CDR3 DNA sequence: TGCAGTGCTTTAGGTGGAAGTCAGCCCCAGCATTTT.

At least ten counts were recorded for this clonotype. The gene calls are TRBV19 and TRBJ2-5; 9 bases line up with TRBD2. V shed 6 bases and J 4 bases; nucleotides not matched to a gene: 9. The germline CDR1 and CDR2 sequences are LNHDA and SQIVND (reference sequence). This CDR3 contains 15 residues. In nucleotides, the CDR3 is TGTGCCAGTAGACAACCGGGACTAGCCGCAGAGACCCAGTACTTC. It specifies CASRQPGLAAETQYF.

The chain combines TRBV11-2 with TRBJ2-3, with D unclear. V dropped 3 bases and J dropped 4 bases, with 11 bases sitting between them. The CDR3 has 14 amino acids. Germline V gene lookup returns CDR1 SGHAT and CDR2 FQNNGV. CDR3 in DNA: TGTGCCAGCAGCTTCCCAAAACCCCCAGATACGCAGTATTTT. Its protein is CASSFPKPPDTQYF.

This clonotype came up many times. The rearrangement uses TRBV6-1 and TRBJ1-2; 7 bases match TRBD1. Germline-derived CDR1 and CDR2 are MNHNS and SASEGT. The CDR3 is 15 residues long. The V and J ends lost 5 bases and 1 base, in that order; junction bases with no gene match: 7. The CDR3 nucleotides are TGTGCCAGCAGTCATGGGACAGCGGATAACTATGGCTACACCTTC. Translating it yields CASSHGTADNYGYTF.

The chain employs TRBV7-9 and TRBJ2-7; no firm D call. This CDR3 has 13 amino acids. Germline CDR1 is SEHNR and CDR2 is FQNEAQ (reference sequence). V shed 5 bases and J shed 3 bases, with 11 bases lying between them. CDR3 sequence: CASSQLIDYEQYF. Here the CDR3 DNA reads TGTGCCAGCAGCCAGCTCATAGACTACGAGCAGTACTTC. The full variable domain, rest sourced from reference TRBV7-9 and TRBJ2-7, is DTGVSQNPRHKITKRGQNVTFRCDPISEHNRLYWYRQTLGQGPEFLTYFQNEAQLEKSRLLSDRFSAERPKGSFSTLEIQRTEQGDSAMYLCASSQLIDYEQYFGPGTRLTVT.

In its sample, this clonotype was seen many times. The rearrangement links TRBV12-3 or TRBV12-4 to TRBJ2-3, with 7 bases aligning to TRBD2. The V and J ends lost 10 bases and 4 bases, in that order; junction bases with no gene match: 14. The CDR3 covers 15 residues. In nucleotides, the CDR3 is TGTGCCACCGGACGTGGGGCTCGGGAGGCAGATACGCAGTATTTT. Its protein is CATGRGAREADTQYF.

With respect to this clonotype: The likely explanation is a read error, given a far larger clone one base away. This chain uses TRBV6-1 with TRBJ2-1; 10 bases fit TRBD1. CDR1 and CDR2 from the germline V gene are MNHNS and SASEGT. This CDR3 region has 14 residues. J lost 10 bases, V lost 7 bases, and 10 bases had no gene match. The CDR3 region has the DNA TGTGCCAGCAACCGACGACAGGGGGCCTACGAGCAGTTCTTC. It yields the protein CASNRRQGAYEQFF.

This clonotype was detected many times. The V gene is TRBV18, the J gene TRBJ2-3; the D gene is possibly TRBD1 (5 bases). The V end lost 6 bases, the J end lost 2 bases, and 12 bases lay between the germline ends. Germline V gene lookup returns CDR1 KGHSH and CDR2 LQKENI. The CDR3 is made up of 14 amino acids. CDR3 residues: CASSPDRNTDTQYF. The CDR3 region has the DNA TGTGCCAGCTCTCCAGACAGAAACACAGATACGCAGTATTTT.

This clonotype was counted ten times or more. The chain is built from TRBV20-1 and TRBJ2-1; D unresolved. Trimming shortened V by 3 bases and J by 7 bases, and 10 bases separated the two germline ends. Germline-derived CDR1 and CDR2 are DFQATT and SNEGSKA (reference sequence). The CDR3 runs 12 residues. The CDR3 DNA reads as TGCAGTGCTAGGACCCCTCGGAATGAGCAGTTCTTC. It yields the protein CSARTPRNEQFF.

A note on this clonotype: A much larger clone sits a single nucleotide away, making a read error possible. The V gene is TRBV9, the J gene TRBJ2-2, with a possible D match to TRBD2 (5 bases). The CDR3 is 14 residues long. Germline V CDR1 and CDR2: SGDLS, YYNGEE. As DNA, the CDR3 is TGTGCCAGCAGCGTCCAATCGAACACCGGGGAGCCGTTTTTT. It is translated as CASSVQSNTGEPFF.

The chain employs TRBV20-1 and TRBJ2-5; D gene uncertain. V was clipped by 5 bases and J by 0 bases, with 10 bases between them. Germline CDR1 and CDR2: DFQATT and SNEGSKA (reference sequence). The CDR3 contains 13 residues. The CDR3 protein is CSAYELYQETQYF. The CDR3 DNA is TGCAGTGCTTATGAGCTGTACCAAGAGACCCAGTACTTC.

This clonotype came up a few times. V and J are TRBV7-9 and TRBJ1-2, with D uncertain. CDR1 and CDR2 (germline): SEHNR, FQNEAQ (reference sequence). This CDR3 spans 15 amino acids. The ends were cut back, 1 base at V and 0 bases at J, with 9 bases in the middle. Here the CDR3 reads CASSLERETNYGYTF. The CDR3 DNA is TGTGCCAGCAGCTTAGAACGGGAAACTAACTATGGCTACACCTTC.

This clonotype was seen ten or more times. This rearrangement joins TRBV12-3 or TRBV12-4 to TRBJ2-3; a weak D match, TRBD2 (5 bases). The CDR3 is 14 amino acids. V lost 3 bases, J lost 4 bases, and 11 bases lay in between. The CDR3 loop is CASSFLSGADTQYF. For the CDR3, the DNA is TGTGCCAGCAGTTTTTTGTCCGGGGCAGATACGCAGTATTTT.

This clonotype was seen ten or more times. V gene TRBV2 combines with J gene TRBJ2-3; TRBD1 might be the D (5 bases). The CDR3 spans 16 residues. With 2 bases removed from V and 1 base from J, the gap between germline ends came to 13 bases. Germline V CDR1 and CDR2: SNHLY, FYNNEI. The CDR3 nucleotides read TGTGCCAGCAGTGAATATAGGGGTTCCGGCACAGATACGCAGTATTTT. This encodes CASSEYRGSGTDTQYF.

V is TRBV5-4 and J is TRBJ2-7; 8 bases match TRBD2. Per the germline V gene, CDR1 is SGHNT and CDR2 is YYREEE (reference sequence). The CDR3 is 15 residues long. V dropped 3 bases and J dropped 7; count of bases not matched to a gene: 12. The CDR3 DNA follows: TGTGCCAGCAGCTACGCCTCACCGGGGGGGGAAGAGCAGTACTTC. Translation gives CASSYASPGGEEQYF.

Note on this clonotype: A read error may be the cause here, since a much bigger clone is one base away. This rearrangement joins TRBV9 to TRBJ2-5, with 10 bases aligning to TRBD2. CDR3 size: 19 residues. J lost 5 bases, V lost 4 bases, and 20 bases had no gene match. In germline, CDR1 is SGDLS, CDR2 YYNGEE. The CDR3 sequence: CASSSPGGILAGTHETQYF. CDR3 nucleotides: TGTGCCAGCAGCTCCCCGGGGGGGATACTAGCGGGGACCCATGAGACCCAGTACTTC.

The chain couples TRBV4-2 to TRBJ2-5; 7 bases map to TRBD1. The germline CDR1 and CDR2 sequences are LGHNA and YNFKEQ. The trim removed 0 bases at V and 2 bases at J, leaving 3 bases unmatched. This CDR3 is 15 amino acids long. The CDR3 sequence: CASSQERTGQETQYF. DNA for the CDR3: TGTGCCAGCAGCCAAGAGAGGACAGGACAAGAGACCCAGTACTTC.

This clonotype was recorded many times. This sequence joins TRBV12-3 or TRBV12-4 and TRBJ2-7, with TRBD1 matching 7 bases. Trimming cost V 0 bases and J 6 bases; bases outside gene matches: 5. This CDR3 spans 14 amino acids. The CDR3 region is CASSLAGGRFEQYF. The CDR3 region has the DNA TGTGCCAGCAGTTTAGCAGGGGGCCGGTTCGAGCAGTACTTC.

The V call is TRBV7-6, the J call TRBJ1-1; D possibly corresponds to TRBD1 (6 bases). The ends were cut back, 4 bases at V and 5 bases at J, with 17 bases in the middle. Per the germline V gene, CDR1 is SGHVS and CDR2 is FNYEAQ. This CDR3 spans 15 amino acids. The CDR3, as DNA: TGTGCCAGCAGCTCTTTTCGGGGGCGGTCGACTGAAGCTTTCTTT. This gives the protein CASSSFRGRSTEAFF.

As regards this clonotype: Germline is not matched at one junction end, which may reflect a read error. The chain carries TRBV7-2 and TRBJ2-7; D not resolved. CDR1 is SGHTA and CDR2 is FQGNSA in the germline V gene. CDR3 size: 17 residues. The CDR3 protein is CASSQPTMGRPSYEQYF. The CDR3 nucleotides are TGCGCCAGCAGCCAACCCACGATGGGAAGACCATCCTACGAGCAGTACTTC.

This clonotype was detected ten times or more. This sequence joins TRBV27 and TRBJ1-2; D unclear. Germline V CDR1 and CDR2: MNHEY, SMNVEV (reference sequence). The V end lost 2 bases, the J end lost 4 bases, and 17 bases lay between the germline ends. The CDR3 consists of 16 residues. The CDR3 nucleotides read TGTGCCAGCAGTTTAACCTCGGACGGCTTGGGCTATGGCTACACCTTC. This gives the protein CASSLTSDGLGYGYTF.

This clonotype showed up just a few times. The V call is TRBV20-1, the J call TRBJ1-3; D remains unclear. Germline V gives CDR1 DFQATT, CDR2 SNEGSKA (reference sequence). This CDR3 spans 13 amino acids. Trimming pared 7 bases from V and 0 bases from J, leaving 10 bases between. The CDR3 reads CSGVENSGNTIYF. Here the CDR3 DNA reads TGCAGTGGAGTGGAAAACTCTGGAAACACCATATATTTT.

This clonotype was seen ten or more times. J is TRBJ2-3 and V is TRBV6-1; D ambiguous. V was shortened by 2 bases and J by 1 base, with 10 bases between the two germline ends. Germline CDR1 is MNHNS and CDR2 is SASEGT. The length of the CDR3 is 15 residues. The CDR3 protein is CASSEMGYGTDTQYF. Here the CDR3 DNA reads TGTGCCAGCAGTGAAATGGGGTATGGCACAGATACGCAGTATTTT.

This clonotype was counted only a few times. The chain uses TRBV27 and TRBJ1-1; the D gene is possibly TRBD1 (5 bases). The germline V gene has CDR1 MNHEY and CDR2 SMNVEV (reference sequence). Trimming removed 0 bases at V and 4 bases at J, with 9 bases between. This CDR3 region has 14 residues. CDR3 nucleotide sequence: TGTGCCAGCAGTTTATCTGGGGGACCCACTGAAGCTTTCTTT. Amino acids: CASSLSGGPTEAFF.